This is a list of T cell receptor beta chains from one sample in a study of blood T cell repertoires in COVID-19. Libraries were prepared by immunoSEQ multiplex PCR; TCRdb keeps only in-frame clonotypes and omits some of them. The sample has approximately 140,000 clones; around 88% are singletons. Sequenced: peripheral blood. Receptors originate from a human donor in a cohort sampled during active COVID-19. Both conserved end residues are part of each CDR3. The D gene is left open where the match is weak. Size is stated for part of the rows, as once, few or many counts, or as a class when the clone is expanded.

j_gene	abundance	v_gene	d_gene	CDR3aa	CDR3nt
TRBJ2-5	-	TRBV14	-	CASSQVSGSETQYF	TGTGCCAGCAGCCAGGTCTCAGGTTCGGAGACCCAGTACTTC
TRBJ2-2	-	TRBV19	TRBD2	CASSIPSGGVTGELFF	TGTGCCAGTAGTATCCCTAGCGGGGGCGTCACCGGGGAGCTGTTTTTT
TRBJ1-2	once	TRBV5-1	-	CASRAAGTSYGYTF	TGCGCCAGCAGAGCAGCGGGGACGAGCTATGGCTACACCTTC
TRBJ2-1	-	TRBV5-1	TRBD2	CASSLGLAVNNEQFF	TGCGCCAGCAGCTTGGGTCTAGCGGTGAACAATGAGCAGTTCTTC
TRBJ2-5	-	TRBV5-1	-	CASSSTGTQETQYF	TGCGCCAGCAGCTCTACGGGGACTCAAGAGACCCAGTACTTC
TRBJ2-7	-	TRBV2	-	CASSDRTSYEQYF	TGTGCCAGCAGCGACCGGACTTCCTACGAGCAGTACTTC
TRBJ2-3	-	TRBV4-3	TRBD1	CASSHRDREQSTQYF	TGCGCCAGCAGCCACCGGGACAGGGAGCAGTCGACGCAGTATTTT
TRBJ1-3	-	TRBV5-4	-	CASSSTALGNTIYF	TGTGCCAGCAGCTCGACAGCCCTTGGAAACACCATATATTTT
TRBJ2-7	-	TRBV27	-	CASSLVSGSNYEQYF	TGTGCCAGCAGTTTGGTGTCAGGGTCTAACTACGAGCAGTACTTC
TRBJ1-1	-	TRBV5-6	TRBD1	CASSFRTGYTEAFF	TGTGCCAGCAGCTTCCGGACAGGGTACACTGAAGCTTTCTTT
TRBJ2-7	once	TRBV14	-	CASSRTGSGYEQYF	TGTGCCAGCAGCCGCACAGGGTCGGGCTACGAGCAGTACTTC
TRBJ2-7	-	TRBV7-9	-	CASSSPRGLSYEQYF	TGTGCCAGCAGTTCGCCCAGGGGCCTCTCCTACGAGCAGTACTTC
TRBJ2-1	-	TRBV4-2	TRBD2	CASSQDLGGGADEQFF	TGTGCCAGCAGCCAAGATCTTGGCGGGGGGGCAGATGAGCAGTTCTTC
TRBJ1-1	-	TRBV18	-	CASSPNGEVTEAFF	TGTGCCAGCTCACCAAACGGGGAGGTTACTGAAGCTTTCTTT
TRBJ1-1	-	TRBV4-2	-	CASSQGRTVDTEAFF	TGTGCCAGCAGCCAAGGCCGGACAGTAGATACTGAAGCTTTCTTT
TRBJ2-7	-	TRBV11-2	TRBD1	CASSLAGQGSYEQYF	TGTGCCAGCAGCTTAGCGGGACAGGGGTCCTACGAGCAGTACTTC
TRBJ2-7	-	TRBV9	TRBD2	CASSLGTSGGYEQYF	TGTGCCAGCAGCTTGGGGACTAGCGGGGGGTACGAGCAGTACTTC
TRBJ2-3	-	TRBV11-2	TRBD1	CASAPPAGGRDWGTDTQYF	TGTGCCAGCGCCCCCCCGGCAGGGGGAAGGGATTGGGGCACAGATACGCAGTATTTT
TRBJ1-2	-	TRBV2	-	CASSEREAGPYGYTF	TGTGCCAGCAGTGAAAGGGAGGCAGGGCCCTATGGCTACACCTTC
TRBJ2-1	-	TRBV6-2/TRBV6-3	-	CASSYSTGEQFF	TGTGCCAGCAGTTACTCCACGGGTGAGCAGTTCTTC
TRBJ2-1	few	TRBV2	TRBD2	CASRGGGPYNEQFF	TGTGCCAGCAGGGGCGGGGGGCCCTACAATGAGCAGTTCTTC
TRBJ2-7	-	TRBV4-1	TRBD1	CASSHPGQDVEQYF	TGCGCCAGCAGCCATCCGGGACAGGACGTCGAGCAGTACTTC
TRBJ2-1	-	TRBV6-5	-	CASTLSGLTYNEQFF	TGTGCCAGCACCCTCAGCGGGCTAACTTACAATGAGCAGTTCTTC
TRBJ2-3	-	TRBV5-5	-	CASSHPSDFGTDTQYF	TGTGCCAGCAGCCACCCGAGCGATTTCGGCACAGATACGCAGTATTTT
TRBJ1-1	-	TRBV6-5	TRBD1	CASSYFEGAVEAFF	TGTGCCAGCAGTTACTTCGAGGGGGCGGTTGAAGCTTTCTTT